The 5 T cell receptor beta chains below were found in one sample sequenced in a study of vaccination effects on CD4 cells after COVID-19. TCRdb's table, derived via immunoSEQ multiplex PCR, lists solely in-frame clones and lacks some. The table has roughly 40,000 clones, approximately 70% seen once; the top ten hold about 8%. Following 10 days of culture, CD4+ T cells were isolated. Each participant received a vaccine that was either BNT162b2 or mRNA-1273, given as two doses. Their cognate antigens are unknown. The material was CD4+ T cells from PBMCs cultured without peptide, obtained after COVID-19 vaccination. The receptors were gathered from a human donor who received a COVID-19 vaccine.

This sequence joins TRBV29-1 and TRBJ1-1; 7 nucleotides match TRBD1. Unmatched junction bases numbered 11, after V lost 7 bases and J lost 3 bases. This CDR3 spans 14 amino acids. Germline loops: CDR1 SQVTM, CDR2 ANQGSEA. The CDR3 region has the DNA TGCAGCGCTCGGGACAGCCAAGTTCACACTGAAGCTTTCTTT. This gives the protein CSARDSQVHTEAFF.

This clone was seen a single time. This chain joins TRBV5-4 and TRBJ1-2; TRBD1 agrees at 12 bases. V lost 6 bases, J lost 4 bases, and 16 bases stayed unmatched. Germline V lookup: CDR1 SGHNT, CDR2 YYREEE (reference sequence). The CDR3 sequence is 18 residues long. The CDR3 region has the DNA TGTGCCAGCACCATGGTCGGGACAGGGGGCTACCGGGGCTATGGCTACACCTTC. Protein sequence: CASTMVGTGGYRGYGYTF.

The chain carries TRBV5-1 and TRBJ2-1; 10 bases agree with TRBD2. The V segment lost 2 bases and the J segment 9 bases; nucleotides outside the gene matches: 2. The CDR3 length is 13 residues. Germline assignment: CDR1 SGHRS and CDR2 YFSETQ. The CDR3 DNA reads TGCGCCAGCAGCTTATTAGCGGGGGGTGAGCAGTTCTTC. Translation: CASSLLAGGEQFF.

This sequence joins TRBV6-5 and TRBJ1-2, with D perhaps matching TRBD1 (6 bases). Germline loops: CDR1 MNHEY, CDR2 SVGAGI. Trimming pared 6 bases from V and 6 bases from J, leaving 14 bases between. The CDR3 is 13 residues long. CDR3 residues: CASRTGTQDGYTF. Here the CDR3 DNA reads TGTGCCAGCAGGACCGGGACACAAGATGGCTACACCTTC.

This chain connects TRBV6-5 to TRBJ2-7; D is uncertain. This CDR3 region has 14 residues. V lost 3 bases and J lost 2, with 11 bases in between. The germline gives CDR1 MNHEY, CDR2 SVGAGI. The CDR3 DNA is TGTGCCAGCAGTTATCTCCAACAGACCTACGAGCAGTACTTC. Protein sequence: CASSYLQQTYEQYF.